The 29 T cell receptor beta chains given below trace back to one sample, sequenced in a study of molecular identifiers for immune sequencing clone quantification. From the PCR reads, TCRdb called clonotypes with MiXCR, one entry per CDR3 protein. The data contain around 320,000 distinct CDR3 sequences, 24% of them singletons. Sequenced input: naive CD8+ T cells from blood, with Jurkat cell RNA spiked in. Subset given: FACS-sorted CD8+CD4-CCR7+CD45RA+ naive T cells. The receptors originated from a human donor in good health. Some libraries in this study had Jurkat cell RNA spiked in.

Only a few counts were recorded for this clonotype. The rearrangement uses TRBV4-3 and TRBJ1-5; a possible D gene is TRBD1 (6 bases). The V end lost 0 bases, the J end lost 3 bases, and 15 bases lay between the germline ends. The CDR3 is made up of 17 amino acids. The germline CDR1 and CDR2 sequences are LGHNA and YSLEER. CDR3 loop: CASSQDLSQGINQPQHF. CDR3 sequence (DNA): TGCGCCAGCAGCCAAGATCTGTCTCAGGGGATCAATCAGCCCCAGCATTTT.

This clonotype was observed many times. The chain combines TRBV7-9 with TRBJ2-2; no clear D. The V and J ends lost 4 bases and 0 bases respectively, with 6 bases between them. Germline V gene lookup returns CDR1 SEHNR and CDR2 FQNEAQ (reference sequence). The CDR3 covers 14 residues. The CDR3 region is CASSSTTNTGELFF. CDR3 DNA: TGTGCCAGCAGCTCCACTACGAACACCGGGGAGCTGTTTTTT.

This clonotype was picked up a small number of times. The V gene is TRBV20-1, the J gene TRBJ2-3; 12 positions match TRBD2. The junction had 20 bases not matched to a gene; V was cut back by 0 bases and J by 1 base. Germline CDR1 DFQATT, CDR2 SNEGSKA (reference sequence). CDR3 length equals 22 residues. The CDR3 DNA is TGCAGTGCTAGAGATCCGCCAGGGGGCCTAGCGGGAGGGATTATTGGCACAGATACGCAGTATTTT. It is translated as CSARDPPGGLAGGIIGTDTQYF.

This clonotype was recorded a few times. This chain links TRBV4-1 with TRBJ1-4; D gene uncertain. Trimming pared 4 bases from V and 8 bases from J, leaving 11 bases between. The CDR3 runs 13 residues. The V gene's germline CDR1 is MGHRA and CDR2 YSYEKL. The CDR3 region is CASSLTSGEKLFF. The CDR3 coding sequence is TGCGCCAGCAGCCTAACATCCGGGGAAAAACTGTTTTTT.

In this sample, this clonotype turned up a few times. CDR3 residues: CASWGWGSNQPQHF. In DNA, the CDR3 is TGTGCCAGCTGGGGTTGGGGTAGCAATCAGCCCCAGCATTTT. V and J are TRBV19 and TRBJ1-5; no clear D gene. CDR1 LNHDA and CDR2 SQIVND come from the germline V gene (reference sequence). V lost 9 bases, J lost 0 bases, and 12 bases lay in between. This CDR3 comprises 14 residues. The variable domain in full, completed from reference TRBV19 and TRBJ1-5, reads DGGITQSPKYLFRKEGQNVTLSCEQNLNHDAMYWYRQDPGQGLRLIYYSQIVNDFQKGDIAEGYSVSREKKESFPLTVTSAQKNPTAFYLCASWGWGSNQPQHFGDGTRLSIL.

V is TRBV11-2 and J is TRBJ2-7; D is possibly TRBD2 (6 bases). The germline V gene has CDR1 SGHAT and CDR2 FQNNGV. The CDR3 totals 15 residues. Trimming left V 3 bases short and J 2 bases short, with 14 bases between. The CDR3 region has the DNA TGTGCCAGCAGCTTGGGGTCGGGGGACCCCTACGAGCAGTACTTC. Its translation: CASSLGSGDPYEQYF.

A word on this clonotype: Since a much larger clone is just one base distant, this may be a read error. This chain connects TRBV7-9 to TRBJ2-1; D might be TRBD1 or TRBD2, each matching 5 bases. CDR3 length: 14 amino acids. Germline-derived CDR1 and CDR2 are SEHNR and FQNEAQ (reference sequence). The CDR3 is CSSRTGTEFNEQFF. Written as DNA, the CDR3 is TGTTCCAGCCGGACCGGGACCGAGTTTAATGAGCAGTTCTTC.

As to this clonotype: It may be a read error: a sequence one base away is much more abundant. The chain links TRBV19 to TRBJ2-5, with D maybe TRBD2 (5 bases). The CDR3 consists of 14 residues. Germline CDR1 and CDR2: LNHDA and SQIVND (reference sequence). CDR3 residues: CTSSPGVYGETQYF. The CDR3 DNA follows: TGTACCAGTAGTCCCGGGGTATATGGGGAGACCCAGTACTTC.

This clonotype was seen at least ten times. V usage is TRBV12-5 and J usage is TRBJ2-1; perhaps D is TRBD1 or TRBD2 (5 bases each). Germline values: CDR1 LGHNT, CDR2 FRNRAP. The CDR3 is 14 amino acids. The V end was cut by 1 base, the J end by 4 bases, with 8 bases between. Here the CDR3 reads CASGLGDGYNEQFF. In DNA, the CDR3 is TGTGCTAGTGGTTTGGGGGACGGATACAATGAGCAGTTCTTC.

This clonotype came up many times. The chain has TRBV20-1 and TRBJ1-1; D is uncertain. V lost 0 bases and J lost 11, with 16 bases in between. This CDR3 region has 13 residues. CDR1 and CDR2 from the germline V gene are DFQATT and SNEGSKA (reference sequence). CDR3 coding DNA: TGCAGTGCTAGAGAGAGAGGAGAACTGGGGGCTTTCTTT. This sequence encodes CSARERGELGAFF.

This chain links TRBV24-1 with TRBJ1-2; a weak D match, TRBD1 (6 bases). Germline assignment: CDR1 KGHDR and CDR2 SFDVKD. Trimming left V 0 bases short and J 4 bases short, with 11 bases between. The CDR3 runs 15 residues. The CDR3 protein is CATSDLNGGAYGYTF. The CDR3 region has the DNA TGTGCCACCAGTGATTTGAACGGGGGGGCCTATGGCTACACCTTC.

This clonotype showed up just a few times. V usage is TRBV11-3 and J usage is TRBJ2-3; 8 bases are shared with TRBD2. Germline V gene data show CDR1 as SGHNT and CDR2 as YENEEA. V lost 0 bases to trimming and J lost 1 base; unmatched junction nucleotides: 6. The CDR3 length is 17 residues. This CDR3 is CASSLDRAGDRTDTQYF. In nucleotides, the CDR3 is TGTGCCAGCAGCTTAGACCGAGCGGGGGACCGCACAGATACGCAGTATTTT.

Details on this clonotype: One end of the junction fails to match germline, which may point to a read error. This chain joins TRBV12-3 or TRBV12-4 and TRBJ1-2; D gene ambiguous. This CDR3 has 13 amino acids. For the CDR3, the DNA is TGTGCCAGCAGTTTACGGCAGTCCTATGACTACACCTTC. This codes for CASSLRQSYDYTF.

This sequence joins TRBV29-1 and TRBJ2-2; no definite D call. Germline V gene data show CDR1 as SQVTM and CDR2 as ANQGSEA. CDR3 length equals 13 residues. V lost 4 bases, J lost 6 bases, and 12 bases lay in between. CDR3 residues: CSVGSRNAGELFF. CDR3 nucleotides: TGCAGCGTTGGCAGTCGTAACGCCGGGGAGCTGTTTTTT.

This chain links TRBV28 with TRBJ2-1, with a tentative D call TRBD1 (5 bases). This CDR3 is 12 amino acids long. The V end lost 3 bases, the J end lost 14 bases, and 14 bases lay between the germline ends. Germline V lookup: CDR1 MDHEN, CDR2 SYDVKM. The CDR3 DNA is TGTGCCAGCAGTTTGATCCCGCAGGGTGAGTTCTTC. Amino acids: CASSLIPQGEFF. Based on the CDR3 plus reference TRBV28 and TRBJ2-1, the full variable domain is DVKVTQSSRYLVKRTGEKVFLECVQDMDHENMFWYRQDPGLGLRLIYFSYDVKMKEKGDIPEGYSVSREKKERFSLILESASTNQTSMYLCASSLIPQGEFFGPGTRLTVL.

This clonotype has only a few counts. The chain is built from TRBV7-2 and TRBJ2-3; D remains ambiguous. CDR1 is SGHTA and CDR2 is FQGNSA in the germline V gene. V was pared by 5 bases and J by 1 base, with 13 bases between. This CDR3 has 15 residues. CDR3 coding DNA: TGTGCCAGCAGCCTCACGGAGATTGGCACAGATACGCAGTATTTT. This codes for CASSLTEIGTDTQYF.

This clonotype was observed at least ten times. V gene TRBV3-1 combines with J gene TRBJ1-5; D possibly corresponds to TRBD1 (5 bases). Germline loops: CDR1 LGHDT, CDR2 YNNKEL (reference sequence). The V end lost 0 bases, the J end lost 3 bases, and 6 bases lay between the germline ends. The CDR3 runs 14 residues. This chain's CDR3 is CASSQDRVNQPQHF. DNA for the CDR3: TGTGCCAGCAGCCAAGACAGGGTCAATCAGCCCCAGCATTTT.

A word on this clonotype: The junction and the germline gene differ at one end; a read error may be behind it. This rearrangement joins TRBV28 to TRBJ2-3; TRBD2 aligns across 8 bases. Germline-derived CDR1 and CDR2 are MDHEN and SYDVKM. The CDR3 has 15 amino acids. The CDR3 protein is CASSLREGGTDTRYF. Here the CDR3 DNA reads TGTGCCAGCAGTTTACGGGAGGGCGGCACAGATACGCGGTACTTT.

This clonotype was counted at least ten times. CDR3 residues: CASSYVSGGTQYF. The CDR3 coding sequence is TGTGCCAGCAGTTACGTGTCCGGGGGGACCCAGTACTTC. The rearrangement uses TRBV6-5 and TRBJ2-5; perhaps TRBD2 as D (6 bases). Trimming left V 2 bases short and J 7 bases short, with 11 bases between. CDR1 is MNHEY and CDR2 is SVGAGI in the germline V gene. This CDR3 comprises 13 residues.

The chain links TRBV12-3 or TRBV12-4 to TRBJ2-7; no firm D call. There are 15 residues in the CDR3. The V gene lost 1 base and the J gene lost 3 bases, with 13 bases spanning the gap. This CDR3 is CASSLGLVGFYEQYF. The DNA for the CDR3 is TGTGCCAGCAGTTTAGGCCTAGTAGGGTTCTACGAGCAGTACTTC.

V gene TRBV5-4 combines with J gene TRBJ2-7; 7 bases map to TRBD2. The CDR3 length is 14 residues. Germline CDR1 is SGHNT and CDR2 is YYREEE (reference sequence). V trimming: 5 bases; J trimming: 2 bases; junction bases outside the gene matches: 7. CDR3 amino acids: CASSNWGGAYEQYF. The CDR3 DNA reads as TGTGCCAGCAGTAATTGGGGGGGGGCCTACGAGCAGTACTTC.

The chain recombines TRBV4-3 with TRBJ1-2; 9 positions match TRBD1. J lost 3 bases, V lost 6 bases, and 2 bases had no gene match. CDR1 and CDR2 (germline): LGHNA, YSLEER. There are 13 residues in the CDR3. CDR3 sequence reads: CASRDRGDYGYTF. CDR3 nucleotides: TGCGCCAGCAGGGACAGGGGTGACTATGGCTACACCTTC.

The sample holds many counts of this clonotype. The CDR3 nucleotides are TGTGCCAGCAGCTTGTCAGATACGCAGTATTTT. It yields the protein CASSLSDTQYF. This rearrangement joins TRBV28 to TRBJ2-3; D remains ambiguous. Germline V gene data show CDR1 as MDHEN and CDR2 as SYDVKM. The CDR3 has 11 residues. V lost 6 bases and J 4 bases, leaving 5 bases between the germline ends.

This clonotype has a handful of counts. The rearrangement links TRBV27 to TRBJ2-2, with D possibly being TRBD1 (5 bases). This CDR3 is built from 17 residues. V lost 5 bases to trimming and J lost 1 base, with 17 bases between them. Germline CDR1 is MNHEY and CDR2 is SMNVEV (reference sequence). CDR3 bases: TGTGCCAGCAGTCCAATCCGGAGACAGAGGAACACCGGGGAGCTGTTTTTT. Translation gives CASSPIRRQRNTGELFF.

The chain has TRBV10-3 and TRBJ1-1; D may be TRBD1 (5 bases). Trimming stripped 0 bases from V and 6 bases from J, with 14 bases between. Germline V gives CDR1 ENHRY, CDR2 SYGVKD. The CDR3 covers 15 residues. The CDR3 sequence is CAISESGGWGAEAFF. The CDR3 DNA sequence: TGTGCCATCAGTGAGTCGGGCGGGTGGGGGGCTGAAGCTTTCTTT.

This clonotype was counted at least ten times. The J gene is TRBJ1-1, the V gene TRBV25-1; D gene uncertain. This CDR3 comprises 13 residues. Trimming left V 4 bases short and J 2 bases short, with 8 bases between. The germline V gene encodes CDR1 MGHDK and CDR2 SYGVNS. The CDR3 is CASSVGSNTEAFF. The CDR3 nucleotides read TGTGCCAGCAGTGTAGGGTCTAACACTGAAGCTTTCTTT.

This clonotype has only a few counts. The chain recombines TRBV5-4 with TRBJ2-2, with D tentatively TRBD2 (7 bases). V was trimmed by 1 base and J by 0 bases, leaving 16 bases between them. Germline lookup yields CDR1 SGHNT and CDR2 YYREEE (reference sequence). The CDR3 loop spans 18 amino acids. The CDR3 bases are TGTGCCAGCAGCTTGAACAGGGACTACCCCACGAACACCGGGGAGCTGTTTTTT. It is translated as CASSLNRDYPTNTGELFF.

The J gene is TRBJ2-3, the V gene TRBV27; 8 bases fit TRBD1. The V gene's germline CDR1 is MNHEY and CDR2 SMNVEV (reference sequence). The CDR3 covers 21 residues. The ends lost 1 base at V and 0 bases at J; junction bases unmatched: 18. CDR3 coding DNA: TGTGCCAGCAGTTTATATAGGACAGGGACGGAAGGGGTGACTAGCACAGATACGCAGTATTTT. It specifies CASSLYRTGTEGVTSTDTQYF.

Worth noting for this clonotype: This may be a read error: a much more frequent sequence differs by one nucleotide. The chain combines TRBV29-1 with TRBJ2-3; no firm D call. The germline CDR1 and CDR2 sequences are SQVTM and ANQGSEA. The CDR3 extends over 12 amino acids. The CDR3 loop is CGAPVSTDTQYF. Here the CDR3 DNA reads TGCGGCGCCCCGGTTAGCACAGATACGCAGTATTTT.